The source of this TCR beta chain is a study of blood T cell repertoires in COVID-19 (dated by TCRdb to 2019 to 2021). Study-level background: Samples covering the acute and convalescent phases of COVID-19 were provided by collaborators in the United States, Italy and Spain. Nearly every sample came with metadata listing a de-identified subject ID, COVID-19 status, age in years and sex. HLA class I and class II types, where available, came from metadata supplied by the sample provider rather than from assay-based typing. Subjects who had been exposed to COVID-19, were actively infected with it, or had recovered from it provided the deeply sampled blood TCRbeta repertoires that made up the dataset. The samples were drawn from the first 160 participants of the ongoing ImmuneRACE study and from under 1,500 subjects provided by 6 global collaborators. The prospective study material was composed of cDNA or gDNA derived from T cells, B-cell-depleted T cells, or PBMCs. A freely available public database, intended as a resource for researchers studying the immune response to SARS-CoV-2, is where the repertoires were released. Study-level results and caveats: The quantity of clinical and demographic metadata differed by source and by participant and was supplied without curation.

This clone turned up a few times. Its antigen is not yet known. Base qualities are missing; no much larger clone stands one base away. CDR1 and CDR2, looked up from the germline V gene, are KGHSH and LQKENI. V is clipped by 8 bases and J by 5 bases, and the sequence between their germline boundaries is 6 bases long. Spanning cysteine to phenylalanine, the CDR3 consists of 10 amino acids. Solely the CDR3 DNA is kept, with 30 bases framed from the first base. At one collaborating source in Seattle, patients were enrolled during active infection and were followed longitudinally through the course of disease. Collaborating institutions collected whole blood in K2EDTA tubes following their own protocols. For TCRbeta analysis, collaborators shipped samples as frozen whole blood, isolated PBMCs, or DNA extracted from either of those sample types. The immunoSEQ Assay, a bias-controlled multiplex PCR, was used to amplify TCRbeta CDR3 regions from genomic DNA. In the authors' own workflow: Within the assay, amplification of reference gene primers was used to estimate how many nucleated cells each sample contained. Sequence reads were collapsed and filtered to measure the absolute abundance of every unique TCRbeta CDR3 rearrangement. For each sample, productive Simpson clonality was calculated by taking the square root of Simpson's diversity index across productive rearrangements. The table was pulled from immuneACCESS by TCRdb, which kept in-frame rearrangements only. Such tables lose some clones; where checked, under half of the loss comes from unresolved V genes, and the rest has no known cause. The DNA gave D and trimming, while V, J and clone size come from that table. The sample records roughly 90,000 clones, around 82% of which are singletons. The ten largest account for around 2.9% of the sample.

The chain was built from TRBV18 and TRBJ2-5, with TRBD1 perhaps the D gene, on 6 matching bases. Sequencing was done on a sample of peripheral blood. The clonotype comes from an elderly woman with COVID-19, enrolled during active disease. The CDR3 protein is CASGQETQYF. The DNA reads as follows: TGTGCCAGCGGACAGGAGACCCAGTACTTC.